The rows below give T cell receptor beta chains drawn from one sample of a study of glioma-infiltrating T cells. TCRdb fed the multiplex PCR reads into MiXCR, producing one record per CDR3 protein. The sample records about 180,000 distinct CDR3 sequences, around 45% being singletons. The sample taken for sequencing was glioma tissue, nonneoplastic brain tissue, or PBMCs (not recorded which). These TCRs come from a human donor with low-grade glioma or glioblastoma, undergoing nonglioma brain surgery, or in good health (not recorded which). Both conserved end residues are part of each CDR3. D genes are given only for firm matches. The size entry is marked missing in some rows and otherwise reads once, few, many or a size class.

j_call clone_size v_call d_call cdr3_nt cdr3_aa
TRBJ1-5 - TRBV20-1 - TGCAGTGCTAGAGATTTGGAGGGGAAAGAGGGCAAGCCCCAGCACTTT CSARDLEGKEGKPQHF
TRBJ2-3 - TRBV12-3/TRBV12-4 TRBD1 TGTGCCAGCAGCCCCGGACAGGTAGGCACAGATACGCAGTATTTT CASSPGQVGTDTQYF
TRBJ1-1 - TRBV29-1 - TGCAGCGTTTCGGGTCGGACTGAAGGTTTCTTT CSVSGRTEGFF
TRBJ1-1 many TRBV15 - TGTGCCACCAGCAGAGGCGTTTACAGGGAAGCTTTCTTT CATSRGVYREAFF
TRBJ2-1 many TRBV4-2 - TGTGCCAGCAGCCCTTTACCGACAGAGAGCTCCTACAATGAGCAGTTCTTC CASSPLPTESSYNEQFF
TRBJ1-2 - TRBV24-1 - TGTGCCAAAGCTGCCGGGACTCTAGATGGCTACACCTTC CAKAAGTLDGYTF
TRBJ2-3 few TRBV7-9 TRBD2 TGTGCCAGCAGCCCACAACTAGCGGGAGAGACGCAGTATTTT CASSPQLAGETQYF
TRBJ2-7 - TRBV20-1 - TGCAGTGCTAGTACCGTTATAGAGCAGTACTTC CSASTVIEQYF
TRBJ2-5 few TRBV11-2 - TGTGCCAGCAGCTTAGATCTCCGGGAGTTAGAGACCCAGTACTTC CASSLDLRELETQYF
TRBJ2-1 many TRBV20-1 - TGCAGTGCCCTTGTCCAGGGGACGAATGAGCAGTTCTTC CSALVQGTNEQFF
TRBJ1-5 many TRBV28 TRBD1 TGTGCCAGCATCTCCAGGGGGCTACGCAATCAGCCCCAGCATTTT CASISRGLRNQPQHF
TRBJ1-5 - TRBV19 TRBD1 TGTGCCAGTAAGCATCCGGGACAGAGTAGCAATCAGCCCCAGCATTTT CASKHPGQSSNQPQHF
TRBJ1-5 - TRBV4-1 - TGCGCCAGCAGCCAAGGACAGCCTTTGAGCAATCAGCCCCAGCATTTT CASSQGQPLSNQPQHF
TRBJ1-1 many TRBV2 TRBD1 TGTGCCAGCAGTACTAGACAGGGGAGCACTGAAGCTTTCTTT CASSTRQGSTEAFF
TRBJ2-5 - TRBV4-2 - TGTGCCAGCAGCCAAGATACGGTGGAGACCCAGTACTTC CASSQDTVETQYF
TRBJ2-1 once TRBV29-1 TRBD2 TGCAGCGTTGATGACGGGACTAGCAATGAGCAGTTCTTC CSVDDGTSNEQFF
TRBJ2-1 many TRBV20-1 TRBD2 TGCAGTGGAATTTCTAGCGGGACAGTGAATGAGCAGTTCTTC CSGISSGTVNEQFF
TRBJ2-1 - TRBV2 - TGTGCCAGCAGTGCTTTTGGGGGAAACAATGAGCAGTTCTTC CASSAFGGNNEQFF
TRBJ1-1 once TRBV28 - TGTTTCAGCAGTGAGGACACCCGAGAAGCTTTCTTT CFSSEDTREAFF
TRBJ2-7 - TRBV29-1 - TGCGGCGTACTCGAAACCTACGAGCAGTACTTC CGVLETYEQYF
TRBJ2-4 once TRBV12-3/TRBV12-4 - TGTGCCAGCAGCCCTCTCTTAGCCAAAAACGTTCAGTACTTC CASSPLLAKNVQYF
TRBJ2-7 - TRBV7-2 TRBD1 TGTGACAGCAGCTGGGACAGAGCCTACGAGCAGTACTTC CDSSWDRAYEQYF
TRBJ2-7 many TRBV20-1 TRBD2 TGCAGTGCAGCCGGGACTAGCTACTCCGAGCAGTACTTC CSAAGTSYSEQYF
TRBJ2-3 many TRBV6-6 - TGTGCCAGCAGTTACGCACCTCAGGGTTTGGGTACAGATACGCAGTATTTT CASSYAPQGLGTDTQYF
TRBJ2-1 many TRBV6-1 - TGTGCCAGCAGTTACGCGGGACGATCCACTGAGCAGTTCTTC CASSYAGRSTEQFF
TRBJ2-2 - TRBV7-8 - TGTGCCAGCAGCTTCAGTGCCAGGGAAAGCGGTAACACCGGGGAGCTGTTTTTT CASSFSARESGNTGELFF
TRBJ1-2 - TRBV20-1 - TGCAGTGCTGGAGGAACAGGAACCGCCGACGGCTACACCTTC CSAGGTGTADGYTF
TRBJ2-1 few TRBV19 TRBD1 TGTGCCAGTAGTCCTATCGGGACAGTTTACAATGAGCAGTTCTTC CASSPIGTVYNEQFF
TRBJ2-3 - TRBV2 - TGTGCCAGCAGACAGGGTTTCGCAGATACGCAGTATTTT CASRQGFADTQYF
TRBJ2-5 - TRBV30 TRBD2 TGTGCCTGGTCACGGACTAGCTTGAGAGAGACCCAGTACTTC CAWSRTSLRETQYF
TRBJ1-1 - TRBV14 - TGTGCCAGCAGCCAAGAGGAACACCTAGGAGCTTTCTTT CASSQEEHLGAFF
TRBJ2-4 - TRBV19 - TGTGCCAGTAGTACACCACAGGGATATGCAAACATTCAGTACTTC CASSTPQGYANIQYF
TRBJ2-5 many TRBV12-3/TRBV12-4 - TGTGCCAGCGGCCGGGAGACCCAGTACTTC CASGRETQYF
TRBJ1-1 - TRBV10-3 - TGTGCCATCAGACGAGGGGTGCTGACTGAAGCTTTCTTT CAIRRGVLTEAFF
TRBJ2-7 - TRBV27 - TGTGCCAGCGCTAGGGAGAGCTCCTACGAGCAGTACTTC CASARESSYEQYF
TRBJ2-7 many TRBV6-2/TRBV6-3 - TGTGCCAGCAGTTACAGCGCATTCGAGCAGTACTTC CASSYSAFEQYF
TRBJ2-1 - TRBV11-1 - TGTGCCAGCAGCTTAGAGAGGGTCCGGAACAATGAGCAGTTCTTC CASSLERVRNNEQFF
TRBJ1-1 - TRBV19 - TGTGCCAGTAGTATAGATCCGAGACATATGAACACTGAAGCTTTCTTT CASSIDPRHMNTEAFF
TRBJ1-1 few TRBV18 - TGTGCCAGCTCACCACGGGGATCACAGGGAGGACCTGAAGCTTTCTTT CASSPRGSQGGPEAFF
TRBJ2-1 many TRBV7-9 - TGTGCCAGCAGCCTAACGCGTGTGGAGGATGAGCAGTTCTTC CASSLTRVEDEQFF
TRBJ2-5 - TRBV5-6 - TGTGCCAGCAGGTTGTGGACCAGTGAGACCCAGTACTTC CASRLWTSETQYF
TRBJ2-1 many TRBV20-1 TRBD2 TGCAGTGCTCCAGGGACTAGCGGGTACAATGAGCAGTTCTTC CSAPGTSGYNEQFF
TRBJ2-7 - TRBV30 - TGTGCCTGGAGTTTGGGGACCTTCGGGGACGAGCAGTACTTC CAWSLGTFGDEQYF
TRBJ2-1 many TRBV19 TRBD2 TGTGCCAGTAGTATAGAAAGCGGGAGGGTGAATGAGCAGTTCTTC CASSIESGRVNEQFF
TRBJ2-2 many TRBV6-4 - TGTGCCAGCAGCCGGGAGACTAACACCGGGGAGCTGTTTTTT CASSRETNTGELFF
TRBJ2-3 few TRBV18 TRBD2 TGTGCCAGCTCAACTAGCGGACACACAGATACGCAGTATTTT CASSTSGHTDTQYF
TRBJ1-4 - TRBV5-1 - TGCGCCAGCAGCTTGCATGAAAAACTGTTTTTT CASSLHEKLFF
TRBJ1-5 - TRBV28 - TGTGCCAGAAGCCGTCAGGGTGAGGGCAATCAGCCCCAGCATTTT CARSRQGEGNQPQHF
TRBJ2-5 few TRBV7-2 - TGTGCCAGCAGCTCAGGACTCCGCCAAGAGACCCAGTACTTC CASSSGLRQETQYF
TRBJ1-5 once TRBV28 - TGTGCCAGAAGTTTATATTACAGTAATAAGCCCCAGCATTTT CARSLYYSNKPQHF
TRBJ2-3 many TRBV29-1 - TGCAGCGCGGACACGGGGTCAGATACGCAGTATTTT CSADTGSDTQYF
TRBJ2-7 many TRBV6-1 TRBD1 TGTGCCAGCAAATTAAGACAGGGGGTCAACTCCTACGAGCAGTACTTC CASKLRQGVNSYEQYF
TRBJ2-7 many TRBV7-6 - TGTGCCAGCAGCGAGGTGGACTATTCCTACGAGCAGTACTTC CASSEVDYSYEQYF
TRBJ2-3 few TRBV27 TRBD1 TGTGCCAGTAGTTCGGGGACAGGGGACACAGATACGCAGTATTTT CASSSGTGDTDTQYF
TRBJ2-3 - TRBV3-1 TRBD2 TGTGCCAGCAGTTCTCCAGGGACTAGCGGGAGGGCGTATTTT CASSSPGTSGRAYF
TRBJ2-5 many TRBV6-1 - TGTGCCAGCAGACGGACTCCTCTGGAGACCCAGTACTTC CASRRTPLETQYF
TRBJ1-4 - TRBV7-9 - TGTGCCAGCAGTTCCGGGACATATCAGGAAAAACTGTTTTTT CASSSGTYQEKLFF
TRBJ1-2 - TRBV20-1 - TGCAGTGCTATAGGGGGATCAGTCTACACCTTC CSAIGGSVYTF